This T cell receptor beta chain is from a study of blood T cell repertoires in COVID-19 (dated by TCRdb to 2020 to 2022). Some background on the complete study: Collaborator samples came from the United States, Italy and Spain and covered acute and convalescent phases of COVID-19. A freely available public database, intended as a resource for researchers studying the immune response to SARS-CoV-2, is where the repertoires were released. Samples came from the ongoing ImmuneRACE study (first 160 participants) plus 1,254 subjects from 6 global collaborators. Where available, HLA class I and class II types were obtained from metadata supplied by the sample provider rather than from assay-based typing. A de-identified subject ID, COVID-19 status, age in years and sex were almost always included in the sample metadata. Subjects who had been exposed to COVID-19, were actively infected with it, or had recovered from it provided the deeply sampled blood TCRbeta repertoires that made up the dataset. The material from the prospective study consisted of cDNA or gDNA derived from T cells, B-cell-depleted T cells, or PBMCs.

Study-level results and caveats: The amount of clinical and demographic metadata varied by source and participant and was provided uncurated.

The immunoSEQ Assay, a bias-controlled multiplex PCR, was used to amplify TCRbeta CDR3 regions from genomic DNA. The published analysis was carried out like this. Nucleated cell counts per sample were estimated from amplification of reference gene primers within the assay. To quantify the absolute abundance of each unique TCRbeta CDR3 rearrangement, sequence reads were collapsed and filtered. For each sample, productive Simpson clonality was calculated as the square root of Simpson's diversity index over productive rearrangements. The source is immuneACCESS, and TCRdb retained only in-frame sequences with V and J called. Part of the clones is not carried over; for the studies checked, unresolved V genes explain less than half of this, and the remainder is unexplained. That table supplies the V and J calls and clone size; D and trimming were determined from the DNA. Recorded for this sample are 250,000 to 300,000 clones; more than 75% of them occurred a single time. The ten biggest clones cover about 2.3% of the sample.

In the prospective study, participants were roughly 18 to 100 years old, resided in about 25 geographic areas of the United States, and were enrolled through a virtual design. In the prospective study, cohorts were assigned on the basis of participant-reported clinical history obtained from a screening survey and a study questionnaire. In the prospective study, whole blood, serum and a nasopharyngeal or oropharyngeal swab were collected from each participant by mobile phlebotomists. Prospective study participants could optionally give additional blood draws and questionnaires over an approximately two-month period. Before DNA extraction, prospective study blood samples were shipped either frozen or at room temperature. This clone was recorded only once. Its recognized antigen is unknown. No much larger clonotype is one base removed from it; base qualities were not supplied. Relative to germline, V is 3 bases shorter and J is 5 bases shorter, with 19 bases between their ends. The CDR3, cysteine through phenylalanine, is 17 amino acids long. Left in the record is the CDR3 DNA by itself, 51 bases read in frame from the first base. The germline V gene (reference sequence) provides CDR1 LNHNV and CDR2 YYDKDF.

The chain is encoded by TRBV15 joined to TRBJ1-4, with the D gene call left open. This clonotype originated in a woman aged 40-49 years with acute COVID-19. Sequences were obtained from PBMCs or T cells enriched from blood (not recorded which). The DNA sequence follows: TGTGCCACCAGCAGGCCCCCGGTCAGGCTCGGCAATGAAAAACTGTTTTTT. Translated, this is CATSRPPVRLGNEKLFF.